Listed here are 17 T cell receptor beta chains from one sample, sequenced in a study of CD4+ T cells in melanoma. TCRdb's copy holds only in-frame clones and misses some; the assay was immunoSEQ multiplex PCR. The data hold under 5,000 clones, with over 55% observed a single time. The sequenced sample was cells from a culture (not recorded whether cultured in vitro). The receptors were sampled from a human donor with melanoma.

This clone was observed a handful of times. V is TRBV25-1 and J is TRBJ1-2, with D unresolved. Germline CDR1 reads MGHDK; CDR2 reads SYGVNS. The CDR3 has 12 residues. Trimming stripped 0 bases from V and 8 bases from J, with 7 bases between. CDR3 DNA sequence: TGTGCCAGCAGTGAATATACGATAGGCTACACCTTC. It is translated as CASSEYTIGYTF.

The gene calls are TRBV7-3 and TRBJ2-3, with a weak D call TRBD2 (6 bases). The CDR3 consists of 15 residues. Germline CDR1 is SGHTA and CDR2 is FQGTGA. Deletions cut 3 bases from V and 0 bases from J, with 10 bases between. The CDR3 protein is CASSLGLTSTDTQYF. As DNA, the CDR3 is TGTGCCAGCAGCTTGGGACTTACTAGCACAGATACGCAGTATTTT. Combining the CDR3 with reference TRBV7-3 and TRBJ2-3 gives the whole variable domain GAGVSQTPSNKVTEKGKYVELRCDPISGHTALYWYRQSLGQGPEFLIYFQGTGAADDSGLPNDRFFAVRPEGSVSTLKIQRTERGDSAVYLCASSLGLTSTDTQYFGPGTRLTVL.

The CDR3 loop reads CASSPRGRGQETQYF. CDR3 in DNA: TGTGCCAGCAGCCCCCGAGGGAGAGGCCAAGAGACCCAGTACTTC. This chain links TRBV9 with TRBJ2-5; TRBD2 might be the D (5 bases). The CDR3 length is 15 residues. Germline CDR1 is SGDLS and CDR2 is YYNGEE. Trimming removed 4 bases from V and 1 base from J, with 14 bases in between.

By sample fraction, this clone is large. V is TRBV15 and J is TRBJ1-1; D is possibly TRBD1 (6 bases). The CDR3 is 16 amino acids. Trimming left V 5 bases short and J 3 bases short, with 19 bases between. Germline values: CDR1 LNHNV, CDR2 YYDKDF (reference sequence). The CDR3 bases are TGTGCCACCAGCGTACGTACGGGACACCAACACACTGAAGCTTTCTTT. Amino acid sequence: CATSVRTGHQHTEAFF.

This clone was observed a single time. The chain has TRBV7-9 and TRBJ2-2; 7 positions match TRBD2. CDR1 is SEHNR and CDR2 is FQNEAQ in the germline V gene (reference sequence). The CDR3 length is 14 residues. The junction had 9 bases not matched to a gene; V was cut back by 8 bases and J by 6 bases. The CDR3 is CASVGGLKAGELFF. In DNA form, the CDR3 reads TGTGCCAGCGTGGGAGGGCTTAAGGCCGGGGAGCTGTTTTTT.

The V and J genes are TRBV28 and TRBJ1-1, with 9 nucleotides matching TRBD1. The V segment lost 6 bases and the J segment 1 base; nucleotides outside the gene matches: 9. CDR1 is MDHEN, CDR2 SYDVKM, per germline. The CDR3 is made up of 16 amino acids. The CDR3 here is CASSQTGGDGNTEAFF. CDR3 coding DNA: TGTGCCAGCAGCCAAACAGGGGGCGACGGGAACACTGAAGCTTTCTTT.

This chain joins TRBV19 and TRBJ1-2; D is unclear. CDR1 is LNHDA, CDR2 SQIVND, per germline (reference sequence). Trimming left V 5 bases short and J 4 bases short, with 11 bases between. The CDR3 consists of 13 residues. This chain's CDR3 is CASSPAIGYGYTF. The DNA of the CDR3 is TGTGCCAGTAGTCCCGCCATCGGCTATGGCTACACCTTC.

V is TRBV5-5 and J is TRBJ2-7; 9 bases align to TRBD2. This CDR3 is built from 15 residues. V trimming: 0 bases; J trimming: 4 bases; junction bases outside the gene matches: 5. CDR1 and CDR2 (germline): SGHKS, YYEKEE (reference sequence). The CDR3 sequence is CASSLVGTSRYEQYF. The CDR3 nucleotides read TGTGCCAGCAGCTTGGTTGGGACTAGCCGTTACGAGCAGTACTTC.

The count of this clone is one. The chain joins TRBV6-2 or TRBV6-3 to TRBJ2-5; D unclear. Trimming removed 6 bases from V and 4 bases from J, with 15 bases in between. The CDR3 length is 14 residues. Germline lookup yields CDR1 MNHEY and CDR2 SVGEGT. Here the CDR3 reads CASSTGISAETQYF. DNA of the CDR3: TGTGCCAGCAGCACCGGAATCTCGGCAGAGACCCAGTACTTC.

In this sample, this clone turned up a few times. The chain recombines TRBV6-6 with TRBJ1-3; a possible D gene is TRBD1 (6 bases). Trimming left V 5 bases short and J 4 bases short, with 21 bases between. CDR3 length: 17 residues. Germline V gene lookup returns CDR1 MNHNY and CDR2 SVGAGI (reference sequence). CDR3 sequence reads: CASSPPRSGARGNTIYF. The CDR3 nucleotides are TGTGCCAGCAGTCCCCCTCGGTCAGGGGCGCGCGGAAACACCATATATTTT.

In DNA, the CDR3 is TGCGCCAGCAGTGAGAGAGGGGCTGGCTATGGCTACACCTTC. Its translation: CASSERGAGYGYTF. The chain employs TRBV10-1 and TRBJ1-2; perhaps TRBD1 as D (5 bases). Germline V gene sequence: CDR1 WNHNN, CDR2 SYGVQD (reference sequence). Trimming stripped 2 bases from V and 4 bases from J, with 11 bases between. This CDR3 region has 14 residues.

The J gene is TRBJ1-1, the V gene TRBV3-1 (or the pseudogene TRBV3-2); unclear D gene. This CDR3 spans 14 amino acids. Trimming left V 1 base short and J 10 bases short, with 16 bases between. Per the germline V gene, CDR1 is LGHDT and CDR2 is YNNKEL (reference sequence). The CDR3 DNA follows: TGTGCCAGCAGCCAAGCGGTTAGGGCCCCCTTAGCTTTCTTT. This encodes CASSQAVRAPLAFF.

Of note for this clone: Compared with germline, one end of the junction differs, possibly owing to a read error. J is TRBJ2-7 and V is TRBV7-7; 11 bases agree with TRBD1. CDR1 and CDR2 (germline): SSHAT, FNYEAQ (reference sequence). This CDR3 has 13 residues. This CDR3 is CASSLGQGAEQYF. CDR3 bases: TGTGCTAGCAGCTTAGGACAGGGGGCCGAGCAGTACTTC.

The rearrangement uses TRBV24-1 and TRBJ2-2; 8 nucleotides agree with TRBD1. V was pared by 9 bases and J by 7 bases, with 6 bases of the junction left unmatched. The CDR3 consists of 13 residues. Germline CDR1 is KGHDR and CDR2 is SFDVKD. DNA for the CDR3: TGTGCCACCCTTGGACAGGGAGTCGGGGAGCTGTTTTTT. Its protein is CATLGQGVGELFF.

The chain uses TRBV12-3 or TRBV12-4 and TRBJ2-7; D unclear. This CDR3 has 13 amino acids. V was cut by 6 bases and J by 4 bases, with 13 bases left in between. The CDR3 coding sequence is TGTGCCAGCAGGGCAGTGGGTGGGTACGAGCAGTACTTC. It codes for CASRAVGGYEQYF.

This clone counts as medium-sized. The chain employs TRBV6-6 and TRBJ2-7; 7 bases agree with TRBD1. V was pared by 4 bases and J by 3 bases, with 3 bases of the junction left unmatched. Germline CDR1 and CDR2: MNHNY and SVGAGI (reference sequence). The CDR3 spans 13 residues. The CDR3 nucleotides read TGTGCCAGCAGTTCTTCAGGGGGCTACGAGCAGTACTTC. Amino acids: CASSSSGGYEQYF.

The chain is built from TRBV29-1 and TRBJ2-3; no firm D call. Trimming shortened V by 2 bases and J by 3 bases, and 6 bases separated the two germline ends. Germline-derived CDR1 and CDR2 are SQVTM and ANQGSEA. The CDR3 sequence is 12 residues long. CDR3 sequence reads: CSVEYATDTQYF. The CDR3 coding sequence is TGCAGCGTTGAATATGCTACAGATACGCAGTATTTT.